The 27 T cell receptor beta chains presented below share a single source sample, sequenced in a study of T cell responses to AZD1222 COVID-19 vaccine. Using immunoSEQ multiplex PCR, the repertoire was profiled, and TCRdb retains in-frame clones only, with some absent. The profile covers 140,000 or so clones, with almost 90% appearing a single time and 3% to 4.5% taken by the ten largest. Specimen: peripheral blood, collected on day 0 of AZD1222 vaccination. Every receptor here comes from an adult in good health.

This sequence joins TRBV10-1 and TRBJ2-1, with a tentative D call TRBD2 (5 bases). The CDR3 runs to 15 residues. V was shortened by 10 bases and J by 5 bases, with 21 bases between the two germline ends. Germline V gene lookup returns CDR1 WNHNN and CDR2 SYGVQD (reference sequence). The CDR3 region has the DNA TGCGCCACGGGATCCGCGAGCGGAGCCCACAATGAGCAGTTCTTC. It specifies CATGSASGAHNEQFF.

The chain couples TRBV29-1 to TRBJ1-1, with TRBD1 as a possible D gene (5 bases). In germline, CDR1 is SQVTM, CDR2 ANQGSEA. Trimming removed 7 bases at V and 1 base at J, with 16 bases between. The CDR3 has 14 residues. Here the CDR3 DNA reads TGCAGCGCTAAGACAGAGACGAAGAACACTGAAGCTTTCTTT. Protein product: CSAKTETKNTEAFF.

This chain connects TRBV11-2 to TRBJ1-1; 8 bases are shared with TRBD1. The V and J ends lost 9 bases and 0 bases, in that order; junction bases with no gene match: 3. CDR3 length equals 13 residues. Germline assignment: CDR1 SGHAT and CDR2 FQNNGV. In DNA, the CDR3 is TGTGCCAGTGAGGACAGGGTGAACACTGAAGCTTTCTTT. Amino acid sequence: CASEDRVNTEAFF.

The chain employs TRBV6-5 and TRBJ1-2; D perhaps matches TRBD1 (6 bases). The V and J ends lost 7 bases and 5 bases respectively, with 14 bases between them. Germline assignment: CDR1 MNHEY and CDR2 SVGAGI. The CDR3 contains 13 residues. The CDR3 loop reads CASIGGGYYGYTF. CDR3 in DNA: TGTGCCAGCATTGGAGGGGGATATTATGGCTACACCTTC.

This chain uses TRBV4-2 with TRBJ2-2; weak D call: TRBD1 (6 bases). This CDR3 region has 16 residues. The V gene lost 2 bases and the J gene lost 3 bases, with 13 bases spanning the gap. In germline, CDR1 is LGHNA, CDR2 YNFKEQ. This CDR3 is CASSQPRGRDTGELFF. In DNA, the CDR3 is TGTGCCAGCAGCCAACCCAGGGGCCGCGACACCGGGGAGCTGTTTTTT.

The chain joins TRBV5-1 to TRBJ2-7; D is perhaps TRBD1 (8 bases). Germline V gene data show CDR1 as SGHRS and CDR2 as YFSETQ. The CDR3 covers 15 residues. The germline V and J ends were trimmed by 4 bases and 3 bases, with 17 bases remaining between them. The CDR3 coding sequence is TGCGCCAGCAGCAATGGACAGGGAGGGAACTACGAGCAGTACTTC. This gives the protein CASSNGQGGNYEQYF.

This chain links TRBV7-9 with TRBJ2-7; TRBD1 matches at 8 bases. The J segment lost 3 bases and the V segment lost 5 bases, leaving 9 bases of the junction unmatched. Germline CDR1 SEHNR, CDR2 FQNEAQ (reference sequence). This CDR3 is built from 15 residues. The CDR3 sequence: CASSPRRGLLYEQYF. The CDR3 DNA reads as TGTGCCAGCAGCCCCCGCAGGGGGCTCCTCTACGAGCAGTACTTC.

The chain has TRBV2 and TRBJ2-7; 10 positions match TRBD1. Germline V gene sequence: CDR1 SNHLY, CDR2 FYNNEI. Trimming cost V 4 bases and J 3 bases; bases outside gene matches: 0. The CDR3 totals 13 residues. CDR3 sequence (DNA): TGTGCCAGCAGTGGGGACAGGGGCTACGAGCAGTACTTC. This encodes CASSGDRGYEQYF.

The chain joins TRBV11-1 to TRBJ2-3; D not resolved. V was shortened by 6 bases and J by 5 bases, with 12 bases between the two germline ends. This CDR3 spans 13 amino acids. CDR1 SGHAT and CDR2 FQDESV come from the germline V gene (reference sequence). The CDR3 spells CASRLRLLDTQYF. DNA of the CDR3: TGTGCCAGCAGGCTTCGATTGTTAGATACGCAGTATTTT.

The gene calls are TRBV2 and TRBJ2-1, with 9 nucleotides matching TRBD2. Per germline, CDR1 SNHLY and CDR2 FYNNEI. The CDR3 totals 15 residues. V dropped 8 bases and J dropped 5; count of bases not matched to a gene: 10. The CDR3: CASPARLAEDNEQFF. The CDR3 DNA follows: TGTGCCAGCCCAGCCCGACTAGCGGAGGACAATGAGCAGTTCTTC.

The V and J genes are TRBV6-4 and TRBJ2-2; 8 bases are shared with TRBD2. The CDR3 runs 15 residues. V gave up 3 bases and J gave up 3 bases; unmatched junction bases: 3. CDR1 is MRHNA, CDR2 SNTAGT, per germline. CDR3 sequence reads: CASSEGAGDTGELFF. CDR3 nucleotides: TGTGCCAGCAGTGAGGGAGCGGGAGACACCGGGGAGCTGTTTTTT.

V is TRBV6-2 or TRBV6-3 and J is TRBJ2-7; D is unresolved. The CDR3 spans 14 residues. CDR1 and CDR2 from the germline V gene are MNHEY and SVGEGT. V was cut by 3 bases and J by 5 bases, with 14 bases left in between. The CDR3, as DNA: TGTGCCAGCAGTTATGGGGTAGCTCTCGACGAGCAGTACTTC. Translating gives CASSYGVALDEQYF.

This chain's CDR3 is CAISYQGTDYGYTF. CDR3 sequence (DNA): TGTGCCATCAGTTATCAGGGTACGGACTATGGCTACACCTTC. The V and J genes are TRBV10-3 and TRBJ1-2; tentative D call: TRBD1 (5 bases). This CDR3 contains 14 residues. Germline CDR1 and CDR2: ENHRY and SYGVKD. V was trimmed by 5 bases and J by 3 bases, leaving 13 bases between them.

To note about this clone: Other DNA sequences in this sample translate to the same CDR3. This chain joins TRBV5-1 and TRBJ1-3; no reliable D call. The CDR3 spans 16 residues. V was trimmed by 0 bases and J by 0 bases, leaving 10 bases between them. Germline V gene data show CDR1 as SGHRS and CDR2 as YFSETQ. Written as DNA, the CDR3 is TGCGCCAGCAGCTTGGCACCTGGAAACTCTGGAAACACCATATATTTT. Residues: CASSLAPGNSGNTIYF.

This clone was seen once. The chain combines TRBV7-3 with TRBJ2-5; D may correspond to TRBD1 or TRBD2 (5 bases each). Germline lookup yields CDR1 SGHTA and CDR2 FQGTGA. The CDR3 is 15 amino acids. V dropped 3 bases and J dropped 4 bases, with 15 bases sitting between them. CDR3 nucleotide sequence: TGTGCCAGCAGCTTTAACGGGGCTCAATCAGAGACCCAGTACTTC. Translated: CASSFNGAQSETQYF.

The J gene is TRBJ2-3, the V gene TRBV29-1, with a weak D call TRBD2 (6 bases). Germline V gives CDR1 SQVTM, CDR2 ANQGSEA. CDR3 length equals 14 residues. V was trimmed by 7 bases and J by 6 bases, leaving 20 bases between them. The CDR3: CSASTSSFADTQYF. The CDR3 DNA follows: TGCAGCGCCTCGACTAGTAGTTTTGCGGATACGCAGTATTTT.

This chain links TRBV5-4 with TRBJ2-2, with D perhaps matching TRBD1 (6 bases). Trimming left V 0 bases short and J 7 bases short, with 16 bases between. The CDR3 extends over 16 amino acids. Per the germline V gene, CDR1 is SGHNT and CDR2 is YYREEE (reference sequence). CDR3 in amino acids: CASSLATGIGGGELFF. In nucleotides, the CDR3 is TGTGCCAGCAGCTTGGCCACAGGGATCGGTGGCGGGGAGCTGTTTTTT.

This chain links TRBV7-8 with TRBJ2-3; D call uncertain. The CDR3 runs 14 residues. Germline CDR1 and CDR2: SGHVS and FQNEAQ. V was shortened by 5 bases and J by 1 base, with 10 bases between the two germline ends. CDR3 DNA: TGTGCCAGCAGCAACTCTATGCGCACAGATACGCAGTATTTT. Protein sequence: CASSNSMRTDTQYF.

The DNA for the CDR3 is TGTGCCACCAGTGAATCTGGACAGGGGAGGTTATATGAGCAGTTCTTC. It specifies CATSESGQGRLYEQFF. The chain carries TRBV24-1 and TRBJ2-1; TRBD1 agrees at 9 bases. This CDR3 contains 16 residues. Germline values: CDR1 KGHDR, CDR2 SFDVKD. The ends lost 4 bases at V and 8 bases at J; junction bases unmatched: 11.

This chain uses TRBV24-1 with TRBJ2-1; 10 bases map to TRBD2. The J segment lost 7 bases and the V segment lost 2 bases, leaving 4 bases of the junction unmatched. Germline V gene sequence: CDR1 KGHDR, CDR2 SFDVKD. The CDR3 covers 15 residues. The CDR3 coding sequence is TGTGCCACCAGTGATTCTTGGACTAGCGGAAATGAGCAGTTCTTC. Residues: CATSDSWTSGNEQFF.

The CDR3 protein is CASGETGYGIYEQYF. DNA for the CDR3: TGTGCCAGCGGGGAGACAGGGTATGGAATATACGAGCAGTACTTC. V and J are TRBV6-5 and TRBJ2-7; TRBD1 matches at 7 bases. The ends lost 8 bases at V and 4 bases at J; junction bases unmatched: 14. Germline V gene lookup returns CDR1 MNHEY and CDR2 SVGAGI. The CDR3 totals 15 residues.

A few counts support this clone. The gene calls are TRBV7-6 and TRBJ2-5; 7 bases match TRBD2. The CDR3 runs to 15 residues. V dropped 0 bases and J dropped 4; count of bases not matched to a gene: 5. In germline, CDR1 is SGHVS, CDR2 FNYEAQ. CDR3 amino acids: CASSLAGGGGETQYF. In DNA form, the CDR3 reads TGTGCCAGCAGCTTAGCTGGTGGGGGGGGAGAGACCCAGTACTTC. The variable domain in full, with the rest retrieved from reference TRBV7-6 and TRBJ2-5, is GAGVSQSPRYKVTKRGQDVALRCDPISGHVSLYWYRQALGQGPEFLTYFNYEAQQDKSGLPNDRFSAERPEGSISTLTIQRTEQRDSAMYRCASSLAGGGGETQYFGPGTRLLVL.

This chain connects TRBV10-1 to TRBJ2-1; D is uncertain. The ends were cut back, 0 bases at V and 9 bases at J, with 9 bases in the middle. The CDR3 runs 13 residues. Germline values: CDR1 WNHNN, CDR2 SYGVQD (reference sequence). The CDR3 DNA is TGCGCCAGCAGTGAGTCGGGTAATTTTGAGCAGTTCTTC. Encoded protein: CASSESGNFEQFF.

The V call is TRBV5-1, the J call TRBJ2-2, with a tentative D call TRBD1 (6 bases). Germline CDR1 reads SGHRS; CDR2 reads YFSETQ. The CDR3 length is 15 residues. Trimming stripped 5 bases from V and 4 bases from J, with 15 bases between. CDR3 sequence reads: CASSGGGVLTGELFF. CDR3 coding DNA: TGCGCCAGCAGTGGTGGGGGCGTACTCACCGGGGAGCTGTTTTTT.

This clone was seen a single time. V gene TRBV7-2 combines with J gene TRBJ2-1; D ambiguous. Trimming removed 3 bases at V and 8 bases at J, with 11 bases between. CDR3 length: 13 amino acids. Germline CDR1 is SGHTA and CDR2 is FQGNSA. The CDR3 loop reads CASSFGLPDEQFF. CDR3 nucleotides: TGTGCCAGCAGCTTCGGGCTCCCGGATGAGCAGTTCTTC. Full variable domain (missing parts from reference TRBV7-2 and TRBJ2-1): GAGVSQSPSNKVTEKGKDVELRCDPISGHTALYWYRQSLGQGLEFLIYFQGNSAPDKSGLPSDRFSAERTGGSVSTLTIQRTQQEDSAVYLCASSFGLPDEQFFGPGTRLTVL.

CDR3 in amino acids: CAWSTLGGQPQHF. As DNA, the CDR3 is TGTGCCTGGAGTACCCTTGGGGGCCAGCCCCAGCATTTT. The gene calls are TRBV30 and TRBJ1-5, with D maybe TRBD1 (6 bases). This CDR3 spans 13 amino acids. V lost 2 bases and J lost 7, with 12 bases in between. The germline V gene encodes CDR1 GTSNPN and CDR2 SVGIG (reference sequence).

The chain has TRBV3-1 (or the pseudogene TRBV3-2) and TRBJ2-1; 10 bases are a match to TRBD2. Trimming removed 0 bases from V and 12 bases from J; junction bases left unmatched: 5. CDR1 LGHDT and CDR2 YNNKEL come from the germline V gene (reference sequence). CDR3 length equals 14 residues. CDR3 protein: CASSQDTSGNTQFF. Here the CDR3 DNA reads TGTGCCAGCAGCCAAGATACTAGCGGGAACACGCAGTTCTTC.